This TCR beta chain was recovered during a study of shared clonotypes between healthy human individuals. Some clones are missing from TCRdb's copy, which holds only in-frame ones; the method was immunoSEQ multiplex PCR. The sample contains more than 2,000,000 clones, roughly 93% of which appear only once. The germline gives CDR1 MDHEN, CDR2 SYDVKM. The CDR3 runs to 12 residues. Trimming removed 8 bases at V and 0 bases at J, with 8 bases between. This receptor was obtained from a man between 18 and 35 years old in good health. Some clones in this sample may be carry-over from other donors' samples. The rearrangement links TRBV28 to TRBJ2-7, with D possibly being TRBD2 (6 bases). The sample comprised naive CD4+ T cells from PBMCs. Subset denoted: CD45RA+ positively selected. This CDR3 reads CASGTFSYEQYF. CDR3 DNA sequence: TGTGCCAGCGGGACTTTCTCCTACGAGCAGTACTTC.